This entry describes one T cell receptor beta chain. This sample is drawn from a study of CD8 T cells in Susac syndrome. Reverse transcription of roughly 0.45 to 1 ug RNA was carried out with random hexamers. From the immunoSEQ multiplex PCR reads, TCRdb called clonotypes with MiXCR, one entry per CDR3 protein. The sample has 150,000 to 200,000 distinct CDR3 sequences, around 93% seen once. This CDR3 has 16 residues. Germline V CDR1 and CDR2: LNHNV, YYDKDF (reference sequence). V lost 1 base and J lost 1, with 13 bases in between. The clonotype originates from a human donor in good health. The specimen was CD4+ T cells from PBMCs. V is TRBV15 and J is TRBJ1-1, with D perhaps matching TRBD1 (5 bases). CDR3 sequence (DNA): TGTGCCACCAGCAGAGCCGGGACCCCTCGGAACACTGAAGCTTTCTTT. It is translated as CATSRAGTPRNTEAFF.